This T cell receptor beta chain was observed in a study of T cells in Graves' hyperthyroidism and ophthalmopathy. This clonotype was detected ten times or more. The investigators amplified TCR beta CDR3 regions from RNA transcripts. During a first-round RT-PCR of the TCR CDR3, the HTBI primer set was used. MiXCR, applied by TCRdb to the multiplex PCR reads, yields one record per CDR3 protein. The sample holds roughly 700,000 distinct CDR3 sequences, roughly a third seen once. Trimming cost V 1 base and J 7 bases; bases outside gene matches: 10. The V gene's germline CDR1 is SGHDN and CDR2 FVKESK. The CDR3 runs to 16 residues.

The source is a middle-aged woman with Graves' hyperthyroidism. The chain links TRBV14 to TRBJ2-7; 10 positions match TRBD2. The specimen sequenced was blood. The CDR3 DNA reads as TGTGCCAGCAGCCAAGTTGGACTAGCGGACGTTCGTGAGCAGTACTTC. It translates to CASSQVGLADVREQYF.